Listed here are 25 T cell receptor beta chains from one sample, sequenced in a study of T cells in women clearing cervical HPV infection. The method was immunoSEQ multiplex PCR; TCRdb's version includes in-frame clones alone and lacks a portion of them. The data show approximately 23,000 clones, and the top ten clones hold 12%. Input material: blood buffy coat. Source of these receptors: a woman between 18 and 69 years old with a cervical HPV16 infection that either progressed to CIN3+ or cleared (not recorded which).

A word on this clone: The observed sequence ends 3 residues before the CDR3 terminus, with the missing tail filled in from the germline J gene. The chain combines TRBV20-1 with TRBJ2-2; D gene unclear. The CDR3 is made up of 16 amino acids. In germline, CDR1 is DFQATT, CDR2 SNEGSKA (reference sequence). The CDR3 bases that were read are TGCAGTGCTAGGCCCCCCTCACTGATAACTAATGAAAAG. Translating it yields CSARPPSLITNEK. The entire CDR3 protein reads CSARPPSLITNEKLFF.

Comments on this clone: The read halts 3 residues ahead of the CDR3 end, with the missing end drawn from the germline J gene. The gene calls are TRBV28 and TRBJ1-2, with D unresolved. V gave up 4 bases and J gave up 7 bases, with 19 bases separating them. CDR1 and CDR2 (germline): MDHEN, SYDVKM. This CDR3 is built from 15 residues. Partial CDR3 DNA: TGTGCCAGCAGTTCACCAGATGCAGGTATTGGTGGC. It codes for CASSSPDAGIGG. The CDR3, in full, reads CASSSPDAGIGGYTF.

As to this clone: The sequenced fragment ends 3 residues before the CDR3 boundary, so the rest is inferred from the germline J gene. The V call is TRBV19, the J call TRBJ2-3, with D perhaps matching TRBD1 (5 bases). CDR1 and CDR2 (germline): LNHDA, SQIVND (reference sequence). The CDR3 is 15 residues long. The covered CDR3 bases are TGTGCCAGTAGTGACTCAGGGAATAGCAATCAGCCG. This codes for CASSDSGNSNQP. The complete CDR3 sequence is CASSDSGNSNQPQYF.

To note about this clone: Read coverage stops 3 residues before the CDR3 terminus; the germline J gene supplies the remainder. J is TRBJ2-2 and V is TRBV5-1; 9 nucleotides align to TRBD1. The CDR3 covers 16 residues. Trimming cost V 2 bases and J 6 bases; bases outside gene matches: 8. From germline, CDR1 is SGHRS and CDR2 YFSETQ. CDR3: CASSLQGAQYSGELFF. CDR3 DNA, as far as it was read: TGCGCCAGCAGCTTACAGGGGGCGCAATATTCCGGGGAG. Combining the CDR3 with reference TRBV5-1 and TRBJ2-2 gives the whole variable domain KAGVTQTPRYLIKTRGQQVTLSCSPISGHRSVSWYQQTPGQGLQFLFEYFSETQRNKGNFPGRFSGRQFSNSRSEMNVSTLELGDSALYLCASSLQGAQYSGELFFGEGSRLTVL.

Of note for this clone: The read ends 3 residues shy of where the CDR3 ends; the end is completed using the germline J gene. Other nucleotide sequences in the sample specify the same CDR3. The chain couples TRBV30 to TRBJ1-3; 8 bases match TRBD1. CDR1 is GTSNPN, CDR2 SVGIG, per germline (reference sequence). Trimming at V came to 6 bases and at J to 4 bases, leaving 5 bases not matched to a gene. The CDR3 is made up of 13 amino acids. CDR3 residues: CACLQGGGNTIYF. The DNA read from the CDR3 is TGTGCCTGTTTACAGGGGGGAGGAAACACC.

Turning to this clone: Read coverage stops 3 residues before the CDR3 terminus; the germline J gene supplies the remainder. The chain employs TRBV7-2 and TRBJ2-2, with a possible D match to TRBD1 (5 bases). The CDR3 has 16 residues. Germline V gene lookup returns CDR1 SGHTA and CDR2 FQGNSA. Deletions cut 0 bases from V and 7 bases from J, with 15 bases between. Partial CDR3 DNA: TGTGCCAGCAGCTTAGCTCTGGCAGGGCGAAACGGGGAG. It is translated as CASSLALAGRNGE. The full CDR3 protein reads CASSLALAGRNGELFF.

In the case of this clone: The sequence runs out 3 residues before the end of the CDR3; the remainder is reconstructed from the germline J gene. The chain joins TRBV30 to TRBJ1-2; 9 bases fit TRBD1. This CDR3 has 13 amino acids. Germline V lookup: CDR1 GTSNPN, CDR2 SVGIG (reference sequence). The sequenced part of the CDR3 DNA is TGTGCCTGGAGTGTTGGGACAGGGTACGAC. Translation gives CAWSVGTGYD. The full CDR3 protein is CAWSVGTGYDYTF.

The CDR3 DNA, read in part, is TGTGCCTCGCAGGGGAAGGCCCCTGGCAATGAG. Residues: CASQGKAPGNE. In full, the CDR3 is CASQGKAPGNEQFF. This chain connects TRBV10-3 to TRBJ2-1; D is perhaps TRBD1 (6 bases). The read falls 3 residues short of the CDR3 end, and the missing part is taken from the germline J gene. The CDR3 is 14 amino acids. Germline CDR1 ENHRY, CDR2 SYGVKD. With 11 bases removed from V and 6 bases from J, the gap between germline ends came to 20 bases.

Of note for this clone: The missing CDR3 end, 3 residues past where the read stops, is filled in from the germline J gene. The chain recombines TRBV2 with TRBJ2-7, with 7 bases fitting TRBD1. Germline CDR1 reads SNHLY; CDR2 reads FYNNEI. The V and J ends lost 6 bases and 3 bases, in that order; junction bases with no gene match: 5. This CDR3 has 13 residues. The CDR3 spells CASSRDRDYEQYF. The CDR3 DNA, read in part, is TGTGCCAGCAGCCGAGACAGGGACTACGAG.

This clone is labeled medium-sized based on frequency. The read ends 3 residues shy of where the CDR3 ends; the end is completed using the germline J gene. The chain recombines TRBV14 with TRBJ1-4; 9 bases are shared with TRBD1. The CDR3 totals 13 residues. Germline assignment: CDR1 SGHDN and CDR2 FVKESK. Trimming at V came to 5 bases and at J to 6 bases, leaving 1 base not matched to a gene. CDR3 DNA, as far as it was read: TGTGCCAGCAGCGGGACAGGGCATGAAAAA. Amino acid sequence: CASSGTGHEK. The entire CDR3 protein is CASSGTGHEKLFF.

As for this clone: With the read ending 3 residues before the CDR3 end, the germline J gene is used to fill in that end. V is TRBV20-1 and J is TRBJ1-6; D might be TRBD1 (5 bases). The CDR3 is 13 residues long. Trimming shortened V by 4 bases and J by 9 bases, and 13 bases separated the two germline ends. Germline V gene data show CDR1 as DFQATT and CDR2 as SNEGSKA (reference sequence). Incomplete CDR3 DNA: TGCAGTGCTAAGGGAGGGGCTGGTTCACCC. This encodes CSAKGGAGSP. In full, the CDR3 reads CSAKGGAGSPLHF.

About this clone itself: Coverage ceases 3 residues before the CDR3 finishes, and the germline J gene fills in the end. The chain joins TRBV2 to TRBJ1-2, with 7 bases lining up with TRBD1. Germline CDR1 is SNHLY and CDR2 is FYNNEI. Trimming removed 7 bases from V and 2 bases from J; junction bases left unmatched: 4. The CDR3 has 13 amino acids. The sequenced CDR3 bases are TGTGCCAGCAAACAGGGGTCCAACTATGGC. As protein: CASKQGSNYG. The full CDR3 sequence reads CASKQGSNYGYTF.

In regard to this clone: The read is 3 residues too short to cover the CDR3 end, so that end is filled in from the germline J gene. This chain links TRBV11-2 with TRBJ2-7, with 11 positions matching TRBD2. Trimming took 2 bases from V and 4 from J; bases not matched to a gene: 1. The CDR3 covers 14 residues. Germline CDR1 SGHAT, CDR2 FQNNGV. The sequenced CDR3 bases are TGTGCCAGCAGCTTACTAGCGGGAGGTTACGAG. Translation gives CASSLLAGGYE. The entire CDR3 protein reads CASSLLAGGYEQYF.

A note on this clone: From the germline J gene comes the end of the CDR3, since the read stops 3 residues before it. The gene calls are TRBV5-6 and TRBJ2-3; TRBD2 matches at 7 bases. V was clipped by 2 bases and J by 4 bases; unmatched bases: 7. Per the germline V gene, CDR1 is SGHDT and CDR2 is YYEEEE. This CDR3 region has 15 residues. The part of the CDR3 DNA that was read is TGTGCCAGCAGCTTCTTAGGGGACTACCCAGATACG. It codes for CASSFLGDYPDT. The entire CDR3 is CASSFLGDYPDTQYF.

The CDR3 DNA, read in part, is TGTGCCAGCACCCGCTCATTAGGCGGAACAGATACG. It encodes CASTRSLGGTDT. The whole CDR3 is CASTRSLGGTDTQYF. The chain employs TRBV12-3 or TRBV12-4 and TRBJ2-3; D uncertain. The read finishes 3 residues shy of the CDR3 end, and the germline J gene is used to complete it. This CDR3 has 15 residues. Deletions cut 7 bases from V and 3 bases from J, with 17 bases between.

Points on this clone: The CDR3 is cut off 3 residues early in the read; its end comes from the germline J gene. The J gene is TRBJ2-1, the V gene TRBV5-1; 10 nucleotides agree with TRBD1. J gave up 5 bases and V 3 bases, and 5 bases lay outside the gene matches. The CDR3 loop spans 15 amino acids. The germline gives CDR1 SGHRS, CDR2 YFSETQ. Incomplete CDR3 DNA: TGCGCCAGCAGCTCGGGACAGGGGCTGGACAATGAG. Protein: CASSSGQGLDNE. The entire CDR3 protein is CASSSGQGLDNEQFF.

Note on this clone: The read is 3 residues too short to cover the CDR3 end, so that end is filled in from the germline J gene. The rearrangement links TRBV27 to TRBJ2-2, with D maybe TRBD1 (6 bases). CDR1 is MNHEY and CDR2 is SMNVEV in the germline V gene (reference sequence). Trimming stripped 5 bases from V and 4 bases from J, with 14 bases between. The CDR3 has 15 amino acids. The chain's CDR3 is CASSQWGTSTGELFF. The CDR3 DNA, read in part, is TGTGCCAGCAGTCAATGGGGGACATCCACCGGGGAG.

Points on this clone: The read ends 3 residues shy of where the CDR3 ends; the end is completed using the germline J gene. This chain links TRBV2 with TRBJ2-3, with 7 positions matching TRBD1. CDR3 size: 13 residues. Germline CDR1 is SNHLY and CDR2 is FYNNEI. The CDR3 spells CASSWSRGQPQYF. CDR3 bases read: TGTGCCAGCAGTTGGTCGAGGGGACAGCCG. The variable domain in full, with the rest retrieved from reference TRBV2 and TRBJ2-3, is EPEVTQTPSHQVTQMGQEVILRCVPISNHLYFYWYRQILGQKVEFLVSFYNNEISEKSEIFDDQFSVERPDGSNFTLKIRSTKLEDSAMYFCASSWSRGQPQYFGPGTRLTVL.

A word on this clone: The sequenced fragment ends 3 residues before the CDR3 boundary, so the rest is inferred from the germline J gene. The genes are TRBV5-6 and TRBJ1-2; D unresolved. The CDR3 is made up of 12 amino acids. V lost 4 bases and J 4 bases, leaving 8 bases between the germline ends. Germline CDR1 is SGHDT and CDR2 is YYEEEE. CDR3 DNA (partial): TGTGCCAGCAGCACTAGTTCCTATGGC. Translated, it gives CASSTSSYG. The full CDR3 is CASSTSSYGYTF.

Concerning this clone: Read sequence stops 3 residues before the CDR3 end, and the germline J gene provides the missing end. This rearrangement joins TRBV18 to TRBJ2-4, with D possibly matching TRBD2 (6 bases). Germline loops: CDR1 KGHSH, CDR2 LQKENI. The CDR3 has 14 residues. The CDR3 protein is CASFTTGVNYGQYF. CDR3 DNA, as far as it was read: TGTGCCAGCTTCACCACGGGGGTTAACTATGGT.

On this clone: The read terminates 3 residues ahead of where the CDR3 ends, so the germline J gene completes it. The chain joins TRBV19 to TRBJ1-2; 9 bases are a match to TRBD1. CDR3 size: 14 residues. The germline CDR1 and CDR2 sequences are LNHDA and SQIVND (reference sequence). CDR3 in amino acids: CASRQGTGLDDYTF. CDR3 DNA, as far as it was read: TGTGCCAGTAGGCAAGGGACAGGGTTGGACGAC.

Of note for this clone: The read finishes 3 residues shy of the CDR3 end, and the germline J gene is used to complete it. This chain links TRBV20-1 with TRBJ2-3; D remains ambiguous. Germline V gene sequence: CDR1 DFQATT, CDR2 SNEGSKA (reference sequence). The CDR3 extends over 11 amino acids. The sequenced part of the CDR3 DNA is TGCAGTGCTAACAGACAAGAGACG. Protein: CSANRQET. Given in full, the CDR3 is CSANRQETQYF.

Of note for this clone: Sequencing ends 3 residues short of the CDR3 end; the germline J gene provides the rest. The chain links TRBV28 to TRBJ2-3; TRBD1 agrees at 7 bases. Germline V gene data show CDR1 as MDHEN and CDR2 as SYDVKM. The trim removed 6 bases at V and 6 bases at J, leaving 15 bases unmatched. CDR3 length: 16 amino acids. This chain's CDR3 is CASSATPGQSRDTQYF. CDR3 bases read: TGTGCCAGCAGCGCTACACCGGGACAGAGCAGGGATACG.

The covered CDR3 bases are TGTGCCAGTAGTAGCTATGGGACAGAGATTCCAAAA. This codes for CASSSYGTEIPK. The complete CDR3 reads CASSSYGTEIPKAFF. The chain combines TRBV19 with TRBJ1-1; 7 positions agree with TRBD1. Read sequence stops 3 residues before the CDR3 end, and the germline J gene provides the missing end. CDR1 is LNHDA and CDR2 is SQIVND in the germline V gene (reference sequence). The CDR3 length is 15 residues.

With regard to this clone: The read stops 3 residues short of the end of the CDR3; the missing end is completed from the germline J gene. The V call is TRBV18, the J call TRBJ2-3; D possibly matches TRBD1 or TRBD2 (6 bases each). Germline CDR1 reads KGHSH; CDR2 reads LQKENI. This CDR3 spans 15 amino acids. The covered CDR3 bases are TGTGCCAGCTCACCAAGGGGGAGGAGCGTGGAGACG. Amino acids: CASSPRGRSVET. The complete CDR3 sequence is CASSPRGRSVETQYF. The full variable domain, rest sourced from reference TRBV18 and TRBJ2-3, is NAGVMQNPRHLVRRRGQEARLRCSPMKGHSHVYWYRQLPEEGLKFMVYLQKENIIDESGMPKERFSAEFPKEGPSILRIQQVVRGDSAAYFCASSPRGRSVETQYFGPGTRLTVL.